A single sample gave rise to the 18 T cell receptor beta chains below, sequenced in a study of shared clonotypes between healthy human individuals. The method was immunoSEQ multiplex PCR; TCRdb's version includes in-frame clones alone and lacks a portion of them. The top ten hold 10% to 15% of the sample, which has more than 450,000 clones, 79% seen once. Material: PBMCs. Receptors were obtained from a woman aged 40-49 years in good health. Some clones in this sample may be carry-over from other donors' samples.

The gene calls are TRBV28 and TRBJ2-7; 11 bases fit TRBD1. The V segment lost 6 bases and the J segment 5 bases; nucleotides outside the gene matches: 9. Per the germline V gene, CDR1 is MDHEN and CDR2 is SYDVKM. This CDR3 is built from 15 residues. The CDR3 bases are TGTGCCAGCAGCCACTCCGGGACAGGGGGGCACGAGCAGTACTTC. The encoded protein is CASSHSGTGGHEQYF. Full variable domain (outside the CDR3, taken from reference TRBV28 and TRBJ2-7): DVKVTQSSRYLVKRTGEKVFLECVQDMDHENMFWYRQDPGLGLRLIYFSYDVKMKEKGDIPEGYSVSREKKERFSLILESASTNQTSMYLCASSHSGTGGHEQYFGPGTRLTVT.

V usage is TRBV5-1 and J usage is TRBJ2-7, with 7 positions matching TRBD1. The CDR3 has 14 amino acids. The V gene end was trimmed by 4 bases and the J gene end by 0 bases; junction bases not matched to a gene: 4. CDR1 is SGHRS, CDR2 YFSETQ, per germline. The CDR3 loop reads CASSPGQDSYEQYF. In nucleotides, the CDR3 is TGCGCCAGCAGCCCCGGACAGGACTCCTACGAGCAGTACTTC.

The chain combines TRBV9 with TRBJ1-1; D not certain. The V gene lost 5 bases and the J gene lost 4 bases, with 6 bases spanning the gap. The CDR3 has 11 residues. Looked up from germline, CDR1 is SGDLS and CDR2 is YYNGEE. The CDR3 sequence is CASRRGTEAFF. The CDR3 nucleotides are TGTGCCAGCAGGCGTGGCACTGAAGCTTTCTTT.

With respect to this clone: Other DNA sequences in this sample translate to the same CDR3. The V gene is TRBV6-6, the J gene TRBJ1-1; no clear D gene. This CDR3 region has 14 residues. Germline assignment: CDR1 MNHNY and CDR2 SVGAGI (reference sequence). The V end was cut by 1 base, the J end by 5 bases, with 11 bases between. CDR3 DNA: TGTGCCAGCAGTTACTTTTCTGGAGATACTGAAGCTTTCTTT. This sequence encodes CASSYFSGDTEAFF.

V gene TRBV25-1 combines with J gene TRBJ2-3; 7 bases are a match to TRBD1. There are 17 residues in the CDR3. Germline V gives CDR1 MGHDK, CDR2 SYGVNS. Trimming cost V 6 bases and J 6 bases; bases outside gene matches: 18. The CDR3 sequence: CASSPAGTQGVVDTQYF. CDR3 DNA: TGTGCCAGCAGCCCTGCAGGAACCCAGGGGGTTGTGGATACGCAGTATTTT.

The chain combines TRBV30 with TRBJ2-3; D perhaps matches TRBD1 (6 bases). Germline V lookup: CDR1 GTSNPN, CDR2 SVGIG (reference sequence). This CDR3 spans 14 amino acids. V was trimmed by 0 bases and J by 1 base, leaving 8 bases between them. This CDR3 is CAWSVQGGTDTQYF. The CDR3, as DNA: TGTGCCTGGAGTGTACAGGGAGGCACAGATACGCAGTATTTT.

The gene calls are TRBV18 and TRBJ1-1, with D tentatively TRBD1 (6 bases). Germline V gene lookup returns CDR1 KGHSH and CDR2 LQKENI. The germline V and J ends were trimmed by 3 bases and 4 bases, with 15 bases remaining between them. The CDR3 length is 15 residues. In DNA, the CDR3 is TGTGCCAGCTCACCCGAGACAGGTGGGCTCACTGAAGCTTTCTTT. The encoded protein is CASSPETGGLTEAFF.

The rearrangement links TRBV5-6 to TRBJ2-3; 7 nucleotides agree with TRBD2. CDR3 length: 13 residues. V lost 5 bases to trimming and J lost 8 bases; unmatched junction nucleotides: 8. CDR1 is SGHDT, CDR2 YYEEEE, per germline. The CDR3 is CASRLNERGTQYF. CDR3 bases: TGTGCCAGCAGATTGAACGAGCGGGGTACGCAGTATTTT.

The gene calls are TRBV6-1 and TRBJ2-5; D ambiguous. Matching the DNA end better, TRBJ2-7 makes the J call doubtful. CDR1 is MNHNS and CDR2 is SASEGT in the germline V gene. The CDR3 sequence is 15 residues long. As DNA, the CDR3 is TGTGCCAGCAGTGAACTCCGTCACGGAACCTACGAGCAGTACTTC. Protein product: CASSELRHGTYEQYF.

This clone is deemed medium-sized. The rearrangement uses TRBV5-1 and TRBJ2-7; D is possibly TRBD1 (6 bases). This CDR3 is built from 13 residues. Germline-derived CDR1 and CDR2 are SGHRS and YFSETQ. V lost 3 bases and J lost 3, with 10 bases in between. CDR3 region: CASSSDSHYEQYF. For the CDR3, the DNA is TGCGCCAGCAGCTCGGACAGTCACTACGAGCAGTACTTC.

This clone was seen a handful of times. CDR3 protein: CASSFKAGGLGNEQFF. The CDR3 bases are TGCGCCAGCAGCTTCAAGGCGGGAGGGTTGGGCAATGAGCAGTTCTTC. The chain carries TRBV5-1 and TRBJ2-1, with TRBD2 matching 9 bases. Per the germline V gene, CDR1 is SGHRS and CDR2 is YFSETQ. V was clipped by 2 bases and J by 6 bases; unmatched bases: 9. This CDR3 is 16 amino acids long.

CDR3 DNA: TGTGCCAGCAGCTCACTAGCGGGAGCGATTGATACGCAGTATTTT. The encoded protein is CASSSLAGAIDTQYF. The rearrangement uses TRBV7-3 and TRBJ2-3, with TRBD2 matching 11 bases. CDR1 is SGHTA and CDR2 is FQGTGA in the germline V gene. The CDR3 runs to 15 residues. Trimming took 4 bases from V and 6 from J; bases not matched to a gene: 6.

CDR3: CASSSLTGNTEAFF. Written as DNA, the CDR3 is TGTGCCAGCAGTTCCTTGACAGGGAACACTGAAGCTTTCTTT. The J gene is TRBJ1-1, the V gene TRBV6-6, with a possible D match to TRBD1 (6 bases). CDR1 is MNHNY and CDR2 is SVGAGI in the germline V gene (reference sequence). Trimming pared 4 bases from V and 1 base from J, leaving 10 bases between. This CDR3 region has 14 residues.

The gene calls are TRBV30 and TRBJ2-7; TRBD1 aligns across 9 bases. The germline V gene has CDR1 GTSNPN and CDR2 SVGIG (reference sequence). The CDR3 runs 13 residues. The V gene end was trimmed by 3 bases and the J gene end by 4 bases; junction bases not matched to a gene: 4. The CDR3 region has the DNA TGTGCCTGGAGCAGACAGGGGGTATACGAGCAGTACTTC. As protein: CAWSRQGVYEQYF.

Concerning this clone itself: The sample carries other DNA sequences with the same CDR3. V gene TRBV7-9 combines with J gene TRBJ2-5; D is perhaps TRBD1 (5 bases). The CDR3 consists of 13 residues. Germline V gives CDR1 SEHNR, CDR2 FQNEAQ (reference sequence). Trimming removed 0 bases at V and 4 bases at J, with 6 bases between. This CDR3 reads CASSLAGAETQYF. The CDR3 nucleotides are TGTGCCAGCAGCTTAGCAGGGGCAGAGACCCAGTACTTC.

This rearrangement joins TRBV27 to TRBJ1-5; no reliable D call. Germline V lookup: CDR1 MNHEY, CDR2 SMNVEV (reference sequence). Deletions cut 3 bases from V and 7 bases from J, with 7 bases between. There are 12 residues in the CDR3. CDR3 region: CASSFWGQPQHF. DNA of the CDR3: TGTGCCAGCAGTTTTTGGGGACAGCCCCAGCATTTT.

V usage is TRBV7-3 and J usage is TRBJ2-5, with D unclear. Germline V gene lookup returns CDR1 SGHTA and CDR2 FQGTGA. This CDR3 contains 13 residues. The germline V and J ends were trimmed by 5 bases and 1 base, with 8 bases remaining between them. The CDR3 loop reads CASSPNFQETQYF. The CDR3, as DNA: TGTGCCAGCAGCCCCAACTTCCAAGAGACCCAGTACTTC.

This clone showed up just once. The chain is built from TRBV6-6 and TRBJ2-3, with D unclear. Germline lookup yields CDR1 MNHNY and CDR2 SVGAGI (reference sequence). The ends were cut back, 6 bases at V and 4 bases at J, with 2 bases in the middle. This CDR3 contains 10 residues. CDR3 bases: TGTGCCAGCAGGGCAGATACGCAGTATTTT. Encoded protein: CASRADTQYF.